This T cell receptor (beta chain) was observed in a study of blood T cell repertoires in COVID-19. Across the study: The cDNA or gDNA used as material had been derived from T cells, B-cell-depleted T cells, or PBMCs.

The junction had 6 bases not matched to a gene; V was cut back by 4 bases and J by 3 bases. Germline lookup yields CDR1 SGHNT and CDR2 YYREEE (reference sequence). This CDR3 has 14 amino acids. The method was immunoSEQ multiplex PCR; TCRdb's version includes in-frame clones alone and lacks a portion of them. Found here are some 150,000 clones, 84% of them singletons; the top ten hold roughly 1.7%. Recruits, aged roughly 18 to 89 years, lived in 20 to 30 US areas. Clinical histories supplied by participants themselves formed the basis of cohort assignment. Someone with COVID-19 had been met by exposed participants within 2 weeks before study entry.

This TCR derives from a woman between 18 and 29 years old who had been exposed to COVID-19. The source material was PBMCs or T cells enriched from blood (not recorded which). The rearrangement uses TRBV5-4 and TRBJ2-7; TRBD1 agrees at 8 bases. The CDR3 sequence is CASSVGQGGYEQYF. The CDR3 nucleotides read TGTGCCAGCAGCGTAGGACAGGGAGGCTACGAGCAGTACTTC.